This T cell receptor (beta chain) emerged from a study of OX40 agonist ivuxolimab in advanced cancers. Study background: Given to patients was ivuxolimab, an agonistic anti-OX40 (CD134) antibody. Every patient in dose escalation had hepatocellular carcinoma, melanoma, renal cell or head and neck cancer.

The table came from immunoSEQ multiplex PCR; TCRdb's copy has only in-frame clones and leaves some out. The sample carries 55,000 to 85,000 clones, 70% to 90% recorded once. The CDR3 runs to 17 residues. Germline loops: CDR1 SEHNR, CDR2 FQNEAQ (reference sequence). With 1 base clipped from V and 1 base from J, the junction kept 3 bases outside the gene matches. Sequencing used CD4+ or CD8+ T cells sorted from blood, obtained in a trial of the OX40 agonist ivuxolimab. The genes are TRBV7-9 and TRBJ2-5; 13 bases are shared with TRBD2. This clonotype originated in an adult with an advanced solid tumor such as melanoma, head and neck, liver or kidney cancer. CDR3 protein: CASSLGGLAGFQETQYF. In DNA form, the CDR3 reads TGTGCCAGCAGCTTAGGGGGACTAGCGGGATTCCAAGAGACCCAGTACTTC.